The rows below give T cell receptor beta chains drawn from one sample of a study of CD8 T cells in ankylosing spondylitis. Via MiXCR, TCRdb re-called the 5' RACE reads, giving one row per CDR3 protein. The sample lists a few hundred thousand distinct CDR3 sequences, about 13% occurring once. Specimen: blood, either unsorted or a sorted T cell fraction (not recorded which). These receptor sequences come from a male donor with ankylosing spondylitis. Each CDR3 is given with its conserved first and last residue. A D gene is named only where the DNA matches it firmly. The size field is filled for only some rows; it gives once, few, many or a size class.

v_gene	abundance	j_gene	d_gene	CDR3nt	CDR3aa
TRBV12-3/TRBV12-4	once	TRBJ1-5	NA	TGTGCCAGCAGTTTAGCAGGGGCTGGTAGCAATCAGCCCCAGCATTTT	CASSLAGAGSNQPQHF
TRBV15	NA	TRBJ2-1	NA	TGTGCCACCAGCACCTCGTTCGTGCGGTACAATGAGCAGTTCTTC	CATSTSFVRYNEQFF
TRBV18	NA	TRBJ1-1	TRBD1	TGTGCCAGCTCCGGGACAGGGAATATGAACACTGAAGCTTTCTTT	CASSGTGNMNTEAFF
TRBV20-1	NA	TRBJ2-7	TRBD2	TGCAGTGCCAGGGCTAGCGGGGTCTACGAGCAGTACTTC	CSARASGVYEQYF
TRBV18	few	TRBJ2-2	NA	TGTGCCAGCTCACCACGGGGCAAGAACACCGGGGAGCTGTTTTTT	CASSPRGKNTGELFF
TRBV7-9	few	TRBJ1-6	NA	TGTGCCAGCAGCGGACGCCCGGACTTGGCTTCGAGTTCACCCCTCCACTTT	CASSGRPDLASSSPLHF
TRBV7-2	NA	TRBJ2-7	NA	TGTGCCAGCAGCTTAGGTCCAGGAGGGGACTACGAGCAGTACTTC	CASSLGPGGDYEQYF
TRBV12-3/TRBV12-4	NA	TRBJ1-5	NA	TGTGCCAGCAGCCTGGGTGGGGAGACGGTCGTTAGCAATCAGCCCCAGCATTTT	CASSLGGETVVSNQPQHF
TRBV12-3/TRBV12-4	NA	TRBJ2-7	TRBD1	TGTGCCAGCAGATATCAGGACAGGGCAAACGAGCAGTACTTC	CASRYQDRANEQYF
TRBV12-5	few	TRBJ1-1	NA	TGTGCTAGTGGTTCTACAGGCAACACTGAAGCTTTCTTT	CASGSTGNTEAFF
TRBV25-1	few	TRBJ1-1	NA	TGTGCCAGCACCCCGAGGTTCGGTGAAGCTTTCTTT	CASTPRFGEAFF
TRBV11-3	few	TRBJ2-1	NA	TGTGCCAGCAGCCCATCCCCCGGGCGGGGTTACAATGAGCAGTTCTTC	CASSPSPGRGYNEQFF
TRBV10-3	few	TRBJ1-2	TRBD1	TGTGCCATCAGCTATCGACAGGGTGACGGCTACACCTTC	CAISYRQGDGYTF
TRBV7-2	few	TRBJ1-3	NA	TGTGCCAGCAGCTTAGCCCCACAGGGCTTTGGAAACACCATATATTTT	CASSLAPQGFGNTIYF
TRBV7-9	NA	TRBJ1-3	NA	TGTGCCAGCAGATCCCACTCTGGAAACACCATATATTTT	CASRSHSGNTIYF
TRBV5-1	few	TRBJ1-2	NA	TGCGCCAGCAGCTTGGTACAGGTGGGGAGCTATGGCTACACCTTC	CASSLVQVGSYGYTF
TRBV12-3/TRBV12-4	NA	TRBJ2-5	TRBD2	TGTGCCAGCAGTTCGAGCGGGAGCGAAGAGACCCAGTACTTC	CASSSSGSEETQYF
TRBV7-9	NA	TRBJ1-3	NA	TGTGCCAGCAACCCAGTTGGCGGAAACACCATATATTTT	CASNPVGGNTIYF
TRBV5-4	NA	TRBJ2-2	NA	TGTGCCAGCAGCCCCGTCCAGTTCAGGGGGGAGCTGTTTTTT	CASSPVQFRGELFF
TRBV6-1	NA	TRBJ1-2	NA	TGTGCCAGCAGTGTCACCTCCGGGGACTACTATGGCTACACCTTC	CASSVTSGDYYGYTF
TRBV10-3	many	TRBJ1-5	NA	TGTGCCAGCTCAGACAGTAGCAATCAGCCCCAGCATTTT	CASSDSSNQPQHF
TRBV29-1	many	TRBJ1-2	NA	TGCAGCGTTGAAGATGTCAGAGGGGGTGGCTACACCTTC	CSVEDVRGGGYTF
TRBV9	many	TRBJ2-1	NA	TGTGCCAGCAGCGTAGATCTCGGGTTTGAGCAGTTCTTC	CASSVDLGFEQFF
TRBV20-1	NA	TRBJ2-1	TRBD1	TGCAGTGCTAGAAGGGAGGGACAGGGGGCCTACAATGAGCAGTTCTTC	CSARREGQGAYNEQFF
TRBV3-1	NA	TRBJ2-1	TRBD1	TGTGCCAGCAGCCAAATGGCGAGGACAGGCTACAATGAGCAGTTCTTC	CASSQMARTGYNEQFF
TRBV20-1	few	TRBJ1-5	NA	TGCAGTGCTAGAGAGGGGCCAAGCAATCAGCCCCAGCATTTT	CSAREGPSNQPQHF
TRBV11-3	NA	TRBJ2-3	NA	TGTGCCAGCCTAGGGGGGGCGGCAGATACGCAGTATTTT	CASLGGAADTQYF
TRBV12-3/TRBV12-4	many	TRBJ1-3	TRBD1	TGTGCCAGCAGAGATGGGACAGCTAGCTCTGGAAACACCATATATTTT	CASRDGTASSGNTIYF
TRBV7-2	NA	TRBJ1-2	NA	TGTGCCAGCAGCTTAGTGTGGACAGACTATGGCTACACCTTC	CASSLVWTDYGYTF
TRBV24-1	many	TRBJ2-7	NA	TGTGCAACCTCGTTACACGAGCAGTACTTC	CATSLHEQYF
TRBV11-2	few	TRBJ2-3	TRBD2	TGTGCCAGCAGCCGGGGGGGGGGCACAGATACGCAGTATTTT	CASSRGGGTDTQYF
TRBV20-1	few	TRBJ1-2	TRBD1	TGCAGTGCTAGAGTCGGACAGGGGCCCTATGGCTACACCTTC	CSARVGQGPYGYTF
TRBV5-1	NA	TRBJ2-1	TRBD1	TGCGCCAGCAGCTTGGGGGGACAGGCACTAACCGACGAGCAGTTCTTC	CASSLGGQALTDEQFF
TRBV18	many	TRBJ2-1	NA	TGTGCCAGCTCACAACAGGGTGGAAGCTCCTACAATGAGCAGTTCTTC	CASSQQGGSSYNEQFF
TRBV12-3/TRBV12-4	many	TRBJ2-2	TRBD2	TGTGCCAGCAGAGGCGGGAGGAGCACCGGGGAGCTGTTTTTT	CASRGGRSTGELFF
TRBV4-2	NA	TRBJ2-1	TRBD2	TGTGCCAGCAGCCTTACAGGGAGGACTAGCGGAGAGCAGTTCTTC	CASSLTGRTSGEQFF
TRBV9	few	TRBJ2-2	TRBD2	TGTGCCAGCAGCGTAGGGAACGGGAGGAGCACCGGGGAGCTGTTTTTT	CASSVGNGRSTGELFF
TRBV11-2	NA	TRBJ2-5	NA	TGTGCCAGCAGCTTAAGCGACCAAGAGACCCAGTACTTC	CASSLSDQETQYF
TRBV18	NA	TRBJ1-5	NA	TGTGCCAGCTCACGCCGGGCCACTCTTCAGCCCCAGCATTTT	CASSRRATLQPQHF
TRBV15	few	TRBJ1-3	NA	TGTGCCACCAGCAGAGAAATAGGTTTCTCTGGAAACACCATATATTTT	CATSREIGFSGNTIYF
TRBV5-5	few	TRBJ2-5	TRBD2	TGTGCCAGCAGCCCGGCCCTCGGGAGGTTACAAGAGACCCAGTACTTC	CASSPALGRLQETQYF
TRBV7-8	many	TRBJ1-2	TRBD1	TGTGCCAGCAGCCCCGACAGGGGGCACGGCTACACCTTC	CASSPDRGHGYTF
TRBV3-1	NA	TRBJ1-1	TRBD1	TGTGCCAGCAGCCAAGGGACAGGGGTCGCTTTCTTT	CASSQGTGVAFF
TRBV29-1	NA	TRBJ2-1	TRBD2	TGCAGCGTTGAAGATCTAGCGGGGGAAAGCAATGAGCAGTTCTTC	CSVEDLAGESNEQFF
TRBV27	NA	TRBJ2-1	TRBD1	TGTGCCAGCAGGCTACAGGGGGTCGGGTACGATGAGCAGTTCTTC	CASRLQGVGYDEQFF
TRBV5-1	NA	TRBJ2-1	TRBD2	TGCGCCAGCAGCTTACAACCCCAGCGGGACGCCTACAATGAGCAGTTCTTC	CASSLQPQRDAYNEQFF
TRBV20-1	NA	TRBJ2-7	TRBD2	TGCGGCACCAAGCGGGGAGGGCTGTACGAGCAGTACTTC	CGTKRGGLYEQYF
TRBV24-1	NA	TRBJ2-2	TRBD1	TGTGCCACCAGTGACTCCCGCAGACAGGGGCGTCGGACCGGGGAGCTGTTTTTT	CATSDSRRQGRRTGELFF
TRBV29-1	few	TRBJ1-1	TRBD1	TGCAGCGTTCCGGGACAGGGGGCGACTGAAGCTTTCTTT	CSVPGQGATEAFF